This T cell receptor beta chain was sequenced for a study of graft-versus-host responses after intestinal transplantation. On the study more broadly: Recipients had transplants, and these were multivisceral, liver-intestinal, or isolated intestinal. Regarding the study as a whole: The recipient marrow held GvH clones, and some of them showed up first in ileum or blood. Association was observed between peak circulating GvH clone levels and early post-transplant HvG declines. Graft-donor T cell macrochimerism in patients accompanied high graft-versus-host to host-versus-graft clonal ratios in allografts.

Method: immunoSEQ multiplex PCR; TCRdb's copy keeps in-frame clones and lacks some. The sample lists approximately 32,000 clones, around 94% occurring once. Comment on this clone: Its matching antigen is unknown.

Germline V gives CDR1 MNHNS, CDR2 SASEGT. V was pared by 3 bases and J by 0 bases, with 4 bases of the junction left unmatched. The CDR3 runs to 18 residues. The clonotype comes from a human patient who received an intestinal transplant, so some T cells may come from the graft donor. Sequenced material: PBMCs, taken 16 days after intestinal transplant. The V gene is TRBV6-1, the J gene TRBJ2-6, with TRBD2 matching over 11 bases. The CDR3: CASSDRLAGFSGANVLTF. CDR3 DNA: TGTGCCAGCAGTGACCGACTAGCGGGATTCTCTGGGGCCAACGTCCTGACTTTC.